The 29 T cell receptor beta chains below were found in one sample sequenced in a study of cytomegalovirus exposure and HLA in healthy donors. PCR was performed using 60 Vbeta and 13 Jbeta primers. Measured with immunoSEQ multiplex PCR; TCRdb has only the in-frame clones, and not every one. The sample shows about 190,000 clones, 81% of them seen only once. Sequencing used PBMCs. These receptors were collected from a man between 45 and 60 years old in good health and CMV-seronegative.

This clone was seen a few times. The chain links TRBV7-2 to TRBJ2-5; D is unclear. V dropped 3 bases and J dropped 1 base, with 6 bases sitting between them. The CDR3 covers 13 residues. Germline assignment: CDR1 SGHTA and CDR2 FQGNSA. CDR3 sequence reads: CASSFLLQETQYF. The CDR3 nucleotides read TGTGCCAGCAGCTTCCTACTCCAAGAGACCCAGTACTTC.

This rearrangement joins TRBV7-2 to TRBJ1-6; TRBD1 agrees at 7 bases. The CDR3 extends over 15 amino acids. Trimming removed 5 bases from V and 7 bases from J; junction bases left unmatched: 8. Germline V gene sequence: CDR1 SGHTA, CDR2 FQGNSA. The CDR3 region is CASSASTGQNSPLHF. CDR3 in DNA: TGTGCCAGCAGCGCGTCGACAGGGCAAAATTCACCCCTCCACTTT.

The table lists this clone with a few counts. The chain joins TRBV4-2 to TRBJ1-1, with D perhaps TRBD1 (6 bases). Trimming removed 1 base at V and 1 base at J, with 10 bases between. Per the germline V gene, CDR1 is LGHNA and CDR2 is YNFKEQ. The CDR3 runs to 15 residues. CDR3 amino acids: CASSQVWTANTEAFF. CDR3 bases: TGTGCCAGCAGCCAAGTATGGACAGCGAACACTGAAGCTTTCTTT.

This clone was picked up one time. The V call is TRBV7-2, the J call TRBJ2-5; 7 bases agree with TRBD2. The CDR3 length is 16 residues. Trimming removed 0 bases from V and 5 bases from J; junction bases left unmatched: 9. Germline loops: CDR1 SGHTA, CDR2 FQGNSA. CDR3 residues: CASSLAPSGGGETQYF. In nucleotides, the CDR3 is TGTGCCAGCAGCTTAGCACCTTCGGGGGGAGGGGAGACCCAGTACTTC.

V is TRBV11-2 and J is TRBJ2-3; D is ambiguous. Per germline, CDR1 SGHAT and CDR2 FQNNGV. The CDR3 has 16 amino acids. Trimming took off 4 bases at V and 1 base at J, with 15 bases between the two ends. CDR3 nucleotide sequence: TGTGCCAGCAGCTCTCAGAGCGTGAAGGGCACAGATACGCAGTATTTT. Its translation is CASSSQSVKGTDTQYF.

V usage is TRBV5-1 and J usage is TRBJ2-2, with TRBD1 matching over 8 bases. Germline V gene data show CDR1 as SGHRS and CDR2 as YFSETQ. The CDR3 covers 14 residues. Trimming cost V 4 bases and J 7 bases; bases outside gene matches: 6. CDR3 region: CASSPGGAGGELFF. DNA for the CDR3: TGCGCCAGCAGCCCAGGGGGCGCGGGCGGGGAGCTGTTTTTT.

The chain couples TRBV7-3 to TRBJ1-1; 7 bases line up with TRBD1. The CDR3 spans 13 residues. With V trimmed by 4 bases and J by 3 bases, 2 bases remained unmatched. Germline loops: CDR1 SGHTA, CDR2 FQGTGA. CDR3: CASSSDRDTEAFF. The CDR3 nucleotides read TGTGCCAGCAGCTCCGACAGGGACACTGAAGCTTTCTTT.

J is TRBJ2-7 and V is TRBV30, with TRBD2 matching over 7 bases. Losses at the gene ends were 2 bases for V and 8 bases for J; bases not matched to a gene: 6. Looked up from germline, CDR1 is GTSNPN and CDR2 is SVGIG (reference sequence). The CDR3 extends over 12 amino acids. DNA for the CDR3: TGTGCCTGGAGTCCCCTCGGGGGGAAGCAGTACTTC. It translates to CAWSPLGGKQYF. Full variable domain (rest looked up from reference TRBV30 and TRBJ2-7): SQTIHQWPATLVQPVGSPLSLECTVEGTSNPNLYWYRQAAGRGLQLLFYSVGIGQISSEVPQNLSASRPQDRQFILSSKKLLLSDSGFYLCAWSPLGGKQYFGPGTRLTVT.

This chain connects TRBV4-2 to TRBJ1-6; D is undetermined. Germline V gene lookup returns CDR1 LGHNA and CDR2 YNFKEQ. The CDR3 is 14 residues long. V was shortened by 0 bases and J by 9 bases, with 9 bases between the two germline ends. In DNA form, the CDR3 reads TGTGCCAGCAGCCAAGATACGAGGCGTTCACCCCTCCACTTT. Its protein is CASSQDTRRSPLHF.

This sequence joins TRBV18 and TRBJ1-6; weak D call: TRBD1 (6 bases). Trimming took off 1 base at V and 5 bases at J, with 12 bases between the two ends. The V gene's germline CDR1 is KGHSH and CDR2 LQKENI. The CDR3 has 16 amino acids. CDR3: CASSPRWGLDNSPLHF. In DNA, the CDR3 is TGTGCCAGCTCACCACGATGGGGGCTGGATAATTCACCCCTCCACTTT.

This clone was counted a single time. The CDR3 loop reads CASSVSPGGATDTQYF. The CDR3 DNA is TGTGCCAGCAGTGTAAGTCCGGGGGGGGCCACAGATACGCAGTATTTT. V usage is TRBV6-1 and J usage is TRBJ2-3; TRBD2 agrees at 8 bases. Germline assignment: CDR1 MNHNS and CDR2 SASEGT. After removal of 4 bases from V and 2 bases from J, the junction contained 8 bases not matched to a gene. The CDR3 is made up of 16 amino acids.

This sequence joins TRBV11-3 and TRBJ2-1; 12 positions match TRBD2. With V trimmed by 5 bases and J by 4 bases, 15 bases remained unmatched. The CDR3 has 19 amino acids. Per germline, CDR1 SGHNT and CDR2 YENEEA. CDR3: CASSPGPRGLAGGYNEQFF. For the CDR3, the DNA is TGTGCCAGCAGCCCCGGACCGCGCGGTCTAGCGGGGGGGTACAATGAGCAGTTCTTC.

The CDR3 region has the DNA TGTGCCAGCAGCGTAACCCTAGCGGGGGGGACTGGCAAAAACATTCAGTACTTC. Residues: CASSVTLAGGTGKNIQYF. The chain carries TRBV9 and TRBJ2-4, with 12 positions matching TRBD2. V lost 1 base to trimming and J lost 3 bases; unmatched junction nucleotides: 8. The CDR3 sequence is 18 residues long. CDR1 and CDR2 from the germline V gene are SGDLS and YYNGEE.

The genes are TRBV29-1 and TRBJ2-5; D ambiguous. V dropped 6 bases and J dropped 0 bases, with 14 bases sitting between them. This CDR3 region has 14 residues. CDR1 is SQVTM and CDR2 is ANQGSEA in the germline V gene. The CDR3 region is CSVPAAQYQETQYF. CDR3 DNA sequence: TGCAGCGTCCCCGCCGCCCAGTACCAAGAGACCCAGTACTTC.

There are a few counts of this clone. This chain joins TRBV7-6 and TRBJ1-3, with a tentative D call TRBD1 (5 bases). The germline V and J ends were trimmed by 7 bases and 4 bases, with 11 bases remaining between them. This CDR3 comprises 13 residues. Germline assignment: CDR1 SGHVS and CDR2 FNYEAQ. CDR3 sequence: CASTFRGGNTIYF. As DNA, the CDR3 is TGTGCCAGCACGTTCCGGGGGGGAAACACCATATATTTT.

The CDR3 spells CASSPPRAETQYF. CDR3 nucleotides: TGTGCCAGCTCACCACCCAGGGCTGAGACCCAGTACTTC. The genes are TRBV18 and TRBJ2-5; perhaps TRBD1 as D (5 bases). This CDR3 spans 13 amino acids. Germline V gene sequence: CDR1 KGHSH, CDR2 LQKENI. Trimming cost V 0 bases and J 5 bases, with 7 bases left between them.

This sequence joins TRBV2 and TRBJ2-5; 10 nucleotides line up with TRBD1. V lost 7 bases and J lost 6; bases outside the gene matches: 11. Germline CDR1 SNHLY, CDR2 FYNNEI. The CDR3 is made up of 15 amino acids. CDR3 protein: CASTTSDRGTKTQYF. The DNA of the CDR3 is TGTGCCAGCACCACATCGGACAGGGGGACGAAGACCCAGTACTTC.

Only a few counts were recorded for this clone. The rearrangement links TRBV7-9 to TRBJ1-6; TRBD1 agrees at 9 bases. The V gene end was trimmed by 5 bases and the J gene end by 5 bases; junction bases not matched to a gene: 1. In germline, CDR1 is SEHNR, CDR2 FQNEAQ (reference sequence). CDR3 length equals 14 residues. The CDR3 DNA follows: TGTGCCAGCAGCCGACAGGGGGATAATTCACCCCTCCACTTT. It encodes CASSRQGDNSPLHF. Variable domain in full (rest from reference TRBV7-9 and TRBJ1-6): DTGVSQNPRHKITKRGQNVTFRCDPISEHNRLYWYRQTLGQGPEFLTYFQNEAQLEKSRLLSDRFSAERPKGSFSTLEIQRTEQGDSAMYLCASSRQGDNSPLHFGNGTRLTVT.

The chain links TRBV7-2 to TRBJ1-5; tentatively, D is TRBD1 (6 bases). Germline assignment: CDR1 SGHTA and CDR2 FQGNSA. The CDR3 is 15 residues long. Deletions cut 1 base from V and 7 bases from J, with 14 bases between. CDR3 in amino acids: CASSLVMGAKQPQHF. In DNA, the CDR3 is TGTGCCAGCAGCTTAGTTATGGGGGCTAAACAGCCCCAGCATTTT. Filled out from reference TRBV7-2 and TRBJ1-5, the complete variable domain reads GAGVSQSPSNKVTEKGKDVELRCDPISGHTALYWYRQSLGQGLEFLIYFQGNSAPDKSGLPSDRFSAERTGGSVSTLTIQRTQQEDSAVYLCASSLVMGAKQPQHFGDGTRLSIL.

The chain links TRBV14 to TRBJ1-3; tentative D call: TRBD1 (6 bases). Trimming cost V 1 base and J 5 bases, with 12 bases left between them. This CDR3 has 15 residues. Germline CDR1 is SGHDN and CDR2 is FVKESK. The chain's CDR3 is CASSQVTGTRNTIYF. The CDR3 nucleotides read TGTGCCAGCAGCCAAGTAACAGGGACCCGAAACACCATATATTTT.

This clone was seen once. This chain uses TRBV6-5 with TRBJ1-1, with D unclear. The CDR3 is made up of 14 amino acids. V was trimmed by 7 bases and J by 0 bases, leaving 12 bases between them. CDR1 and CDR2 (germline): MNHEY, SVGAGI. DNA of the CDR3: TGTGCCAGCACCCTGACAAGCCTGAACACTGAAGCTTTCTTT. This encodes CASTLTSLNTEAFF.

The J gene is TRBJ1-5, the V gene TRBV27; maybe TRBD1 (5 bases). Trimming cost V 6 bases and J 7 bases, with 19 bases left between them. Germline V CDR1 and CDR2: MNHEY, SMNVEV (reference sequence). The CDR3 sequence is 15 residues long. The CDR3 DNA reads as TGTGCCAGCAGGGGGCTGGGGAGGGATGTACAGCCCCAGCATTTT. This encodes CASRGLGRDVQPQHF.

CDR3 sequence: CASSPGLAGQETQYF. In DNA, the CDR3 is TGTGCCAGCAGTCCAGGACTAGCGGGCCAAGAGACCCAGTACTTC. The chain is built from TRBV6-1 and TRBJ2-5; 11 nucleotides agree with TRBD2. The J segment lost 1 base and the V segment lost 5 bases, leaving 3 bases of the junction unmatched. The CDR3 has 15 residues. Germline loops: CDR1 MNHNS, CDR2 SASEGT.

This sequence joins TRBV4-2 and TRBJ1-1, with no clear D. Germline lookup yields CDR1 LGHNA and CDR2 YNFKEQ. Trimming shortened V by 0 bases and J by 0 bases, and 14 bases separated the two germline ends. The CDR3 has 17 amino acids. The CDR3: CASSQEASRPMNTEAFF. CDR3 coding DNA: TGTGCCAGCAGCCAAGAAGCTAGCAGACCCATGAACACTGAAGCTTTCTTT.

This clone was seen a few times. The J gene is TRBJ1-2, the V gene TRBV6-9, with D unresolved. The germline CDR1 and CDR2 sequences are MNHGY and SVAAGI. The length of the CDR3 is 14 residues. V was cut by 3 bases and J by 8 bases, with 16 bases left in between. CDR3 sequence: CASSYHGRERGYTF. DNA of the CDR3: TGTGCCAGCAGTTACCATGGGAGGGAAAGAGGCTACACCTTC.

V is TRBV6-5 and J is TRBJ1-5; possibly TRBD1 for D (6 bases). Germline CDR1 MNHEY, CDR2 SVGAGI. Trimming pared 2 bases from V and 1 base from J, leaving 12 bases between. This CDR3 has 16 amino acids. CDR3 in DNA: TGTGCCAGCAGTTACAATTTGGGGGCAAGCAATCAGCCCCAGCATTTT. Its protein product is CASSYNLGASNQPQHF.

This chain joins TRBV28 and TRBJ2-7; 10 bases agree with TRBD2. The CDR3 length is 17 residues. V lost 2 bases and J lost 7; bases outside the gene matches: 14. Germline V gives CDR1 MDHEN, CDR2 SYDVKM. Here the CDR3 reads CASSLGGAGGHPTEQYF. The CDR3, as DNA: TGTGCCAGCAGTTTAGGGGGAGCGGGGGGGCACCCTACTGAGCAGTACTTC. The full variable domain, in which reference TRBV28 and TRBJ2-7 provide the parts outside the CDR3, is DVKVTQSSRYLVKRTGEKVFLECVQDMDHENMFWYRQDPGLGLRLIYFSYDVKMKEKGDIPEGYSVSREKKERFSLILESASTNQTSMYLCASSLGGAGGHPTEQYFGPGTRLTVT.

J is TRBJ2-1 and V is TRBV21-1; the DNA was not used to check the table's D call, TRBD2. TRBV21-1 is labeled a pseudogene. The CDR3 is 17 amino acids. The CDR3 DNA reads as TGTGCCAGCGGAGCGGGGGTCGCGCTCCCCAAATACAATGAGCAGTTCTTC. Translating gives CASGAGVALPKYNEQFF.

This clone appeared once. The V gene is TRBV2, the J gene TRBJ2-3; 9 bases match TRBD1. Germline assignment: CDR1 SNHLY and CDR2 FYNNEI. The V segment lost 4 bases and the J segment 6 bases; nucleotides outside the gene matches: 8. CDR3 length equals 15 residues. CDR3 protein: CASSAGTGPFDTQYF. The DNA for the CDR3 is TGTGCCAGCAGTGCCGGGACAGGGCCGTTTGATACGCAGTATTTT.